These 32 T cell receptor beta chains share one sample of origin, sequenced in a study of OX40 agonist ivuxolimab in advanced cancers. Libraries were prepared through the immunoSEQ multiplex PCR assay. Not all clones reach the TCRdb copy of this immuneACCESS table, which keeps in-frame sequences only. Checked studies attribute under half of the gap to unresolved V genes and leave the rest unexplained. This sample holds about 46,000 clones; approximately 91% were observed only once. The biggest ten clones account for around 11% of the sample. Sequencing used CD4+ or CD8+ T cells sorted from blood, obtained in a trial of the OX40 agonist ivuxolimab. These receptors were taken from an adult with an advanced solid tumor such as melanoma, head and neck, liver or kidney cancer.

J is TRBJ1-6 and V is TRBV4-3; D perhaps matches TRBD1 (5 bases). Germline V CDR1 and CDR2: LGHNA, YSLEER. The CDR3 is made up of 15 amino acids. V gave up 0 bases and J gave up 8 bases, with 11 bases separating them. CDR3 region: CASSQDGGADSPLHF. CDR3 in DNA: TGCGCCAGCAGCCAAGATGGGGGAGCAGATTCACCCCTCCACTTT.

Points on this clone: A single base is all that separates this from a far larger clone, so a read error is likely. The genes are TRBV13 and TRBJ2-7; the D gene is possibly TRBD1 (6 bases). Germline CDR1 reads PRHDT; CDR2 reads FYEKMQ (reference sequence). The V end lost 6 bases, the J end lost 5 bases, and 11 bases lay between the germline ends. CDR3 length: 12 amino acids. The CDR3 loop is CASSYNRDEQYF. In DNA form, the CDR3 reads TGTGCCAGCAGTTATAACAGGGACGAGCAGTACTTC.

The rearrangement joins TRBV4-1 to TRBJ1-1; D gene ambiguous. CDR3 length: 12 amino acids. The V end lost 4 bases, the J end lost 6 bases, and 9 bases lay between the germline ends. Germline V gives CDR1 MGHRA, CDR2 YSYEKL. CDR3 protein: CASSLSGAEAFF. As DNA, the CDR3 is TGCGCCAGCAGCCTCAGCGGGGCTGAAGCTTTCTTT.

V usage is TRBV4-1 and J usage is TRBJ2-7; possible D gene TRBD2, 5 bases. Germline lookup yields CDR1 MGHRA and CDR2 YSYEKL. With 0 bases removed from V and 3 bases from J, the gap between germline ends came to 12 bases. The length of the CDR3 is 15 residues. CDR3 in amino acids: CASSQEERAGYEQYF. CDR3 nucleotide sequence: TGCGCCAGCAGCCAAGAAGAGAGGGCGGGCTACGAGCAGTACTTC.

The rearrangement links TRBV5-4 to TRBJ1-4, with 8 bases matching TRBD1. The V and J ends lost 0 bases and 3 bases, in that order; junction bases with no gene match: 1. The CDR3 has 15 residues. The V gene's germline CDR1 is SGHNT and CDR2 YYREEE (reference sequence). CDR3 protein: CASSLARGPNEKLFF. In DNA form, the CDR3 reads TGTGCCAGCAGCTTGGCCAGGGGGCCTAATGAAAAACTGTTTTTT.

This chain connects TRBV11-3 to TRBJ2-1; the D call may be TRBD1 or TRBD2 (5 bases each). The CDR3 totals 13 residues. Per germline, CDR1 SGHNT and CDR2 YENEEA. Trimming removed 4 bases from V and 9 bases from J, with 13 bases in between. The CDR3 region is CASSSGTVGEQFF. DNA for the CDR3: TGTGCCAGCAGCTCCGGGACGGTCGGTGAGCAGTTCTTC.

J is TRBJ2-7 and V is TRBV9; 14 nucleotides match TRBD2. Trimming at V came to 4 bases and at J to 4 bases, leaving 7 bases not matched to a gene. CDR1 and CDR2 from the germline V gene are SGDLS and YYNGEE. The CDR3 is 16 amino acids. CDR3 nucleotide sequence: TGTGCCAGCAGCCACGGACTAGCGGGAGGTCGGTACGAGCAGTACTTC. Translation: CASSHGLAGGRYEQYF.

The table lists this clone with a few counts. This chain connects TRBV28 to TRBJ2-2; perhaps TRBD2 as D (6 bases). Germline CDR1 MDHEN, CDR2 SYDVKM. V lost 5 bases and J lost 4, with 14 bases in between. CDR3 length: 15 residues. The CDR3 region is CASSALALGTGELFF. The DNA for the CDR3 is TGTGCCAGCAGTGCACTAGCCTTGGGCACCGGGGAGCTGTTTTTT.

In this sample, this clone turned up once. The chain uses TRBV6-5 and TRBJ1-4, with 9 bases lining up with TRBD1. The CDR3 is 16 residues long. The trim removed 2 bases at V and 8 bases at J, leaving 9 bases unmatched. Germline CDR1 reads MNHEY; CDR2 reads SVGAGI. The CDR3 nucleotides are TGTGCCAGCAGTTACCACCTTCCCGGGACAGGGGAAAAACTGTTTTTT. Its translation is CASSYHLPGTGEKLFF.

V usage is TRBV4-1 and J usage is TRBJ2-5, with D possibly being TRBD2 (6 bases). There are 17 residues in the CDR3. Germline-derived CDR1 and CDR2 are MGHRA and YSYEKL. V was clipped by 2 bases and J by 2 bases, with 18 bases between them. The CDR3 coding sequence is TGCGCCAGCAGCCAAAAACTTAGACTAGAGAGACAAGAGACCCAGTACTTC. It codes for CASSQKLRLERQETQYF.

This chain joins TRBV27 and TRBJ2-3; a weak D match, TRBD1 (6 bases). The CDR3 is 15 amino acids. Per the germline V gene, CDR1 is MNHEY and CDR2 is SMNVEV (reference sequence). V was shortened by 3 bases and J by 6 bases, with 16 bases between the two germline ends. The DNA of the CDR3 is TGTGCCAGCAGTTTTTTCAGGGGTCAAATCGATACGCAGTATTTT. This encodes CASSFFRGQIDTQYF.

The chain uses TRBV29-1 and TRBJ2-3; TRBD2 matches at 15 bases. Trimming took 1 base from V and 4 from J; bases not matched to a gene: 15. The length of the CDR3 is 20 residues. Germline V gives CDR1 SQVTM, CDR2 ANQGSEA. This chain's CDR3 is CSVEGAGLAGGSNWPDTQYF. CDR3 sequence (DNA): TGCAGCGTTGAAGGGGCCGGACTAGCGGGAGGGTCGAACTGGCCAGATACGCAGTATTTT.

This clone occurred a few times. The chain recombines TRBV15 with TRBJ2-5, with TRBD1 matching 7 bases. The V segment lost 9 bases and the J segment 0 bases; nucleotides outside the gene matches: 10. The germline V gene has CDR1 LNHNV and CDR2 YYDKDF (reference sequence). This CDR3 is built from 15 residues. The DNA of the CDR3 is TGTGCCACACAAGAGGGACAGAGAGACCAAGAGACCCAGTACTTC. Translating it yields CATQEGQRDQETQYF.

The chain uses TRBV7-9 and TRBJ2-7; D is possibly TRBD1 or TRBD2 (5 bases each). V was shortened by 0 bases and J by 6 bases, with 15 bases between the two germline ends. The CDR3 length is 15 residues. Germline lookup yields CDR1 SEHNR and CDR2 FQNEAQ (reference sequence). CDR3 DNA sequence: TGTGCCAGCAGCTTAGCATGGGGGTTGTCGTCCGAGCAGTACTTC. Translation: CASSLAWGLSSEQYF. Complete variable domain (other parts from reference TRBV7-9 and TRBJ2-7): DTGVSQNPRHKITKRGQNVTFRCDPISEHNRLYWYRQTLGQGPEFLTYFQNEAQLEKSRLLSDRFSAERPKGSFSTLEIQRTEQGDSAMYLCASSLAWGLSSEQYFGPGTRLTVT.

This sequence joins TRBV5-5 and TRBJ2-7; D remains unclear. With 0 bases removed from V and 0 bases from J, the gap between germline ends came to 10 bases. This CDR3 spans 15 amino acids. The germline CDR1 and CDR2 sequences are SGHKS and YYEKEE (reference sequence). CDR3 bases: TGTGCCAGCAGCTTGGCCCGGCAGCACTCCTACGAGCAGTACTTC. Encoded protein: CASSLARQHSYEQYF.

The chain is built from TRBV10-3 and TRBJ2-3; 7 bases line up with TRBD2. V was pared by 7 bases and J by 1 base, with 11 bases of the junction left unmatched. The CDR3 loop spans 16 amino acids. Germline V CDR1 and CDR2: ENHRY, SYGVKD. CDR3: CAINGGVAGGTDTQYF. CDR3 DNA sequence: TGTGCCATCAATGGGGGGGTAGCGGGTGGCACAGATACGCAGTATTTT.

The chain couples TRBV27 to TRBJ1-1, with D perhaps matching TRBD1 (6 bases). The V and J ends lost 4 bases and 4 bases respectively, with 13 bases between them. There are 14 residues in the CDR3. Looked up from germline, CDR1 is MNHEY and CDR2 is SMNVEV (reference sequence). The CDR3 spells CASSWGPSPTEAFF. The CDR3 DNA reads TGTGCCAGCAGTTGGGGGCCCAGCCCCACTGAAGCTTTCTTT.

The V gene is TRBV14, the J gene TRBJ2-2; 7 bases match TRBD2. This CDR3 region has 17 residues. Trimming cost V 1 base and J 5 bases; bases outside gene matches: 10. In germline, CDR1 is SGHDN, CDR2 FVKESK. The CDR3 protein is CASSQVAGTAATGELFF. The CDR3 region has the DNA TGTGCCAGCAGCCAAGTAGCGGGCACAGCGGCGACCGGGGAGCTGTTTTTT. The full variable domain, with the rest looked up from reference TRBV14 and TRBJ2-2, is EAGVTQFPSHSVIEKGQTVTLRCDPISGHDNLYWYRRVMGKEIKFLLHFVKESKQDESGMPNNRFLAERTGGTYSTLKVQPAELEDSGVYFCASSQVAGTAATGELFFGEGSRLTVL.

The chain carries TRBV9 and TRBJ1-6, with D perhaps TRBD1 (5 bases). V lost 4 bases and J lost 0, with 11 bases in between. The CDR3 covers 16 residues. The germline gives CDR1 SGDLS, CDR2 YYNGEE. This CDR3 reads CASSPGANSYNSPLHF. CDR3 DNA sequence: TGTGCCAGCAGCCCCGGGGCTAACTCCTATAATTCACCCCTCCACTTT. The full variable domain, with the rest looked up from reference TRBV9 and TRBJ1-6, is DSGVTQTPKHLITATGQRVTLRCSPRSGDLSVYWYQQSLDQGLQFLIQYYNGEERAKGNILERFSAQQFPDLHSELNLSSLELGDSALYFCASSPGANSYNSPLHFGNGTRLTVT.

This clone was recorded only once. The J gene is TRBJ2-2, the V gene TRBV25-1, with 14 bases fitting TRBD2. Germline V lookup: CDR1 MGHDK, CDR2 SYGVNS. V lost 7 bases, J lost 7 bases, and 11 bases stayed unmatched. The CDR3 runs to 17 residues. Here the CDR3 reads CASTGLAGAPEGGELFF. The CDR3 nucleotides are TGTGCCAGCACGGGACTAGCGGGGGCCCCGGAGGGCGGGGAGCTGTTTTTT.

This clone was seen a few times. This sequence joins TRBV5-1 and TRBJ1-6, with D unclear. The germline gives CDR1 SGHRS, CDR2 YFSETQ. Deletions cut 4 bases from V and 0 bases from J, with 8 bases between. This CDR3 comprises 15 residues. CDR3 sequence: CASSRLSSYNSPLHF. CDR3 coding DNA: TGCGCCAGCAGCCGACTAAGCTCCTATAATTCACCCCTCCACTTT.

The genes are TRBV4-1 and TRBJ2-7; the match to TRBD2 covers 10 bases. In germline, CDR1 is MGHRA, CDR2 YSYEKL. The J segment lost 2 bases and the V segment lost 4 bases, leaving 5 bases of the junction unmatched. This CDR3 is built from 15 residues. CDR3 in amino acids: CASSLTSGVAYEQYF. CDR3 DNA sequence: TGCGCCAGCAGCCTTACTAGCGGGGTCGCCTACGAGCAGTACTTC.

The CDR3 loop is CSVGLAGEYSYEQYF. CDR3 DNA: TGCAGCGTGGGACTAGCGGGAGAATACTCCTACGAGCAGTACTTC. This chain links TRBV29-1 with TRBJ2-7; 14 nucleotides line up with TRBD2. The CDR3 is 15 amino acids. The V gene's germline CDR1 is SQVTM and CDR2 ANQGSEA. V dropped 6 bases and J dropped 0; count of bases not matched to a gene: 4.

V usage is TRBV27 and J usage is TRBJ1-5; D might be TRBD1 (5 bases). The V end was cut by 6 bases, the J end by 4 bases, with 16 bases between. The CDR3 consists of 15 residues. Per germline, CDR1 MNHEY and CDR2 SMNVEV (reference sequence). This CDR3 reads CASRPGTKGNQPQHF. As DNA, the CDR3 is TGTGCCAGCAGACCCGGGACCAAGGGTAATCAGCCCCAGCATTTT.

In its sample, this clone was seen a few times. The rearrangement joins TRBV7-3 to TRBJ1-2; unclear D gene. V was clipped by 3 bases and J by 7 bases, with 15 bases between them. The germline V gene has CDR1 SGHTA and CDR2 FQGTGA. This CDR3 is built from 14 residues. The CDR3 coding sequence is TGTGCCAGCAGCTTCCGGGTGGGTCCCTCTGGCTACACCTTC. Translated, it gives CASSFRVGPSGYTF.

The count of this clone is one. The rearrangement uses TRBV6-1 and TRBJ2-3; 11 nucleotides line up with TRBD1. This CDR3 is 15 amino acids long. V was clipped by 3 bases and J by 3 bases; unmatched bases: 2. Germline CDR1 MNHNS, CDR2 SASEGT. CDR3: CASSDGQGATDTQYF. The CDR3 DNA sequence: TGTGCCAGCAGTGACGGACAGGGGGCAACAGATACGCAGTATTTT.

CDR3 region: CASSSLLDSEQETQYF. The CDR3 DNA reads TGCGCCAGCAGCTCCCTGCTGGACAGCGAACAAGAGACCCAGTACTTC. The chain carries TRBV5-1 and TRBJ2-5; a weak D match, TRBD1 (6 bases). The CDR3 is made up of 16 amino acids. Trimming cost V 3 bases and J 2 bases, with 17 bases left between them. The germline V gene has CDR1 SGHRS and CDR2 YFSETQ.

The chain combines TRBV27 with TRBJ1-1, with TRBD1 identical over 10 bases. Germline CDR1 and CDR2: MNHEY and SMNVEV (reference sequence). The junction had 12 bases not matched to a gene; V was cut back by 3 bases and J by 5 bases. The CDR3 totals 17 residues. Here the CDR3 reads CASSFKIVGQGSTEAFF. As DNA, the CDR3 is TGTGCCAGCAGTTTTAAGATTGTGGGACAGGGGAGTACTGAAGCTTTCTTT.

V usage is TRBV7-2 and J usage is TRBJ1-2; D might be TRBD1 (5 bases). Trimming removed 5 bases at V and 4 bases at J, with 17 bases between. This CDR3 has 15 amino acids. Looked up from germline, CDR1 is SGHTA and CDR2 is FQGNSA. CDR3 sequence (DNA): TGTGCCAGCAGCCCTACGGGGGGGTCGACCTATGGCTACACCTTC. Translating it yields CASSPTGGSTYGYTF. The full variable domain, with the rest looked up from reference TRBV7-2 and TRBJ1-2, is GAGVSQSPSNKVTEKGKDVELRCDPISGHTALYWYRQSLGQGLEFLIYFQGNSAPDKSGLPSDRFSAERTGGSVSTLTIQRTQQEDSAVYLCASSPTGGSTYGYTFGSGTRLTVV.

The rearrangement joins TRBV6-5 to TRBJ2-1, with D perhaps TRBD2 (6 bases). The CDR3 has 15 amino acids. The germline V gene encodes CDR1 MNHEY and CDR2 SVGAGI. Between the trimmed V and J ends, which lost 2 bases and 0 bases, there was a span of 8 bases. CDR3 nucleotide sequence: TGTGCCAGCAGTTACGACGGGGGCTCCTACAATGAGCAGTTCTTC. The encoded protein is CASSYDGGSYNEQFF.

The rearrangement uses TRBV7-9 and TRBJ2-1; perhaps D is TRBD1 or TRBD2 (5 bases each). Germline CDR1 reads SEHNR; CDR2 reads FQNEAQ (reference sequence). V was clipped by 5 bases and J by 8 bases, with 13 bases between them. The CDR3 sequence is 13 residues long. CDR3 sequence: CASSAYRDDEQFF. The CDR3 nucleotides are TGTGCCAGCAGCGCGTATCGGGACGATGAGCAGTTCTTC.

The rearrangement uses TRBV28 and TRBJ2-5, with D perhaps matching TRBD1 or TRBD2 (5 bases each). Per the germline V gene, CDR1 is MDHEN and CDR2 is SYDVKM. V lost 6 bases and J lost 2, with 10 bases in between. The CDR3 length is 13 residues. Here the CDR3 DNA reads TGTGCCAGCAGGGGGACGGATCAAGAGACCCAGTACTTC. Translating it yields CASRGTDQETQYF.